This T cell receptor beta chain was captured by sequencing in a study of blood T cell repertoires in COVID-19. CDR1 and CDR2 (germline): GTSNPN, SVGIG (reference sequence). V was shortened by 6 bases and J by 3 bases, with 11 bases between the two germline ends. The CDR3 extends over 12 amino acids. Under the authors' procedure: Cell counts per sample came from amplifying reference gene primers. Sequenced by immunoSEQ multiplex PCR; TCRdb stores in-frame clones only, minus some. V and J calls and clone size are given by that table; D and trimming were obtained from the DNA. The sample records around 250,000 clones, about 89% being singletons.

The specimen was PBMCs or T cells enriched from blood (not recorded which). This chain links TRBV30 with TRBJ1-1, with a possible D match to TRBD1 (5 bases). This TCR derives from a human donor in a cohort exposed to, infected with or recovered from COVID-19 (not recorded which). The donor label of this sample is uncertain. CDR3 bases: TGTGCCTGCCGGGGGGGAGACACTGAAGCTTTCTTT. Translating gives CACRGGDTEAFF. Full variable domain (outside the CDR3, taken from reference TRBV30 and TRBJ1-1): SQTIHQWPATLVQPVGSPLSLECTVEGTSNPNLYWYRQAAGRGLQLLFYSVGIGQISSEVPQNLSASRPQDRQFILSSKKLLLSDSGFYLCACRGGDTEAFFGQGTRLTVV.